This T cell receptor beta chain was documented in a study of beta chain features in type 1 diabetes. Broader study findings: More deletions and fewer insertions at VDJ junctions were found in patients with type 1 diabetes. People with Type 1 diabetes carried modestly yet significantly shorter TCRB CDR3s in all four CD4+ subsets.

Reverse transcribing all isolated RNA meant expressed TCRB transcripts were sequenced. Clones were sequenced by immunoSEQ multiplex PCR, and TCRdb holds only the in-frame ones, with some missing. Among 60,000 or so clones, around half were seen once, and the ten largest hold 2.6%. On this clone itself: Its antigen is unknown.

Sequenced material: Tregs from blood. The receptor's source is a woman in her thirties or forties with type 1 diabetes.

The DNA for the CDR3 is TGTGCCATCAGTGAGTCCCAGTCCCCCGGGGAGACCCAGTACTTC. This gives the protein CAISESQSPGETQYF. The rearrangement joins TRBV10-3 to TRBJ2-5, with no clear D. Deletions cut 0 bases from V and 5 bases from J, with 13 bases between. Germline assignment: CDR1 ENHRY and CDR2 SYGVKD. CDR3 length: 15 residues.